The rows below give T cell receptor beta chains drawn from one sample of a study of OX40 agonist ivuxolimab in advanced cancers. Using immunoSEQ multiplex PCR, the repertoire was profiled, and TCRdb retains in-frame clones only, with some absent. The sample carries around 43,000 clones, 86% recorded once. The sequencing here drew on CD4+ or CD8+ T cells sorted from blood, taken in a trial of the OX40 agonist ivuxolimab. The receptors stem from an adult with an advanced solid tumor such as melanoma, head and neck, liver or kidney cancer. Each CDR3 is given with its conserved first and last residue. D genes are given only for firm matches. Only some rows state a clone size, as once, few, many or a class for expanded clones.

j_call d_call clone_size v_call cdr3_aa cdr3_nt
TRBJ1-1 . . TRBV2 CASSYGEAFF TGTGCCAGCAGTTATGGTGAAGCTTTCTTT
TRBJ2-1 . . TRBV7-9 CASSRGNEQFF TGTGCCAGCAGCCGGGGGAATGAGCAGTTCTTC
TRBJ1-3 . . TRBV5-6 CASSSEDSLGNTIYF TGTGCCAGCAGCTCGGAGGACAGCCTTGGAAACACCATATATTTT
TRBJ1-5 . . TRBV2 CASSEGVLPNQPQHF TGTGCCAGCAGTGAAGGGGTCTTACCCAATCAGCCCCAGCATTTT
TRBJ2-7 . . TRBV11-2 CASSRGGRSYEQYF TGTGCCAGCAGCCGTGGGGGGCGCTCCTACGAGCAGTACTTC
TRBJ2-7 . once TRBV11-2 CASSFSGFSYEQYF TGTGCCAGCAGCTTCTCCGGGTTCTCCTACGAGCAGTACTTC
TRBJ2-2 . . TRBV7-9 CASSPLDTGELFF TGTGCCAGCAGCCCCCTCGACACCGGGGAGCTGTTTTTT
TRBJ2-7 . . TRBV7-2 CASSLDNPAEQYF TGTGCCAGCAGCTTAGACAACCCTGCCGAGCAGTACTTC
TRBJ2-7 . . TRBV6-1 CASSEDGPPAYEQYF TGTGCCAGCAGTGAAGATGGGCCCCCGGCCTACGAGCAGTACTTC
TRBJ2-2 TRBD1 . TRBV6-5 CASSWGQDTGELFF TGTGCCAGCAGCTGGGGACAGGACACCGGGGAGCTGTTTTTT
TRBJ2-3 . . TRBV6-6 CASSYWGADTQYF TGTGCCAGCAGTTACTGGGGGGCAGATACGCAGTATTTT
TRBJ1-2 TRBD1 . TRBV5-6 CASSAGQGGHGYTF TGTGCCAGCAGCGCGGGACAGGGTGGCCATGGCTACACCTTC
TRBJ2-3 . many TRBV7-3 CASSLVGGRTDTQYF TGTGCCAGCAGCTTAGTGGGGGGCCGCACAGATACGCAGTATTTT
TRBJ2-7 . . TRBV11-3 CASSLVATDQNEQYF TGTGCCAGCAGCTTAGTGGCGACGGATCAGAACGAGCAGTACTTC
TRBJ2-2 . . TRBV9 CASSAPGHITGELFF TGTGCCAGCAGCGCCCCAGGACATATCACCGGGGAGCTGTTTTTT
TRBJ2-7 . . TRBV19 CASSRTGQPYEQYF TGTGCCAGTAGTAGAACAGGACAGCCCTACGAGCAGTACTTC
TRBJ2-7 . . TRBV7-3 CASSPAGTHLPYEQYF TGTGCCAGCAGCCCCGCGGGGACCCATCTGCCCTACGAGCAGTACTTC
TRBJ2-1 . . TRBV15 CATSREGLQGRGNEQFF TGTGCCACCAGCAGAGAGGGGTTACAGGGAAGAGGAAATGAGCAGTTCTTC
TRBJ1-1 . . TRBV7-6 CASSLSSGLPGTEAFF TGTGCCAGCAGCTTATCCTCAGGGCTGCCGGGCACTGAAGCTTTCTTT
TRBJ1-5 . . TRBV6-4 CASSDSPPTEPPYWPQHF TGTGCCAGCAGTGACTCGCCTCCCACAGAACCTCCTTATTGGCCCCAGCATTTT
TRBJ2-3 . . TRBV9 CASSEGPSTDTQYF TGTGCCAGCAGCGAGGGTCCTAGCACAGATACGCAGTATTTT
TRBJ1-1 . . TRBV2 CASRKVGQLPGTEAFF TGTGCCAGCAGAAAGGTTGGACAGCTCCCCGGCACTGAAGCTTTCTTT
TRBJ1-1 TRBD1 few TRBV11-2 CASSRTGDTEAFF TGTGCCAGCAGCAGGACAGGGGACACTGAAGCTTTCTTT
TRBJ1-5 . . TRBV2 CASRGVMEAQPQHF TGTGCCAGCAGGGGGGTTATGGAGGCTCAGCCCCAGCATTTT
TRBJ2-6 . . TRBV4-2 CASSPRGSGANVLTF TGTGCCAGCAGCCCTCGGGGCTCTGGGGCCAACGTCCTGACTTTC
TRBJ2-7 TRBD1 few TRBV5-6 CASSFPAPGTGGWEQYF TGTGCCAGCAGCTTTCCGGCACCAGGGACAGGGGGTTGGGAGCAGTACTTC
TRBJ2-7 TRBD2 . TRBV19 CASNPGPGGEYEQYF TGTGCCAGTAATCCGGGACCGGGGGGGGAGTACGAGCAGTACTTC
TRBJ2-7 . . TRBV7-9 CASSGELEVTYEQYF TGTGCCAGCAGCGGGGAGTTGGAAGTCACCTACGAGCAGTACTTC
TRBJ2-4 . . TRBV9 CASSGGLEPLAKNIQYF TGTGCCAGCAGCGGGGGACTGGAGCCTCTAGCCAAAAACATTCAGTACTTC
TRBJ2-7 . . TRBV7-6 CASSLASDLGEQYF TGTGCCAGCAGCTTAGCATCAGACTTGGGGGAGCAGTACTTC
TRBJ1-4 . few TRBV6-5 CASSSQRGVLFF TGTGCCAGCAGTTCCCAACGGGGGGTGCTGTTTTTT
TRBJ2-7 . . TRBV19 CASSIVDPIYEQYF TGTGCCAGTAGTATAGTTGACCCTATCTACGAGCAGTACTTC
TRBJ2-7 TRBD1 . TRBV27 CASSSVGQVSYEQYF TGTGCCAGCAGTTCGGTGGGACAGGTGTCCTACGAGCAGTACTTC
TRBJ1-2 TRBD1 . TRBV11-2 CASSSGQGYGYTF TGTGCCAGCAGCTCCGGACAGGGCTATGGCTACACCTTC
TRBJ2-7 TRBD1 . TRBV4-3 CASSQEGTASGSYEQYF TGCGCCAGCAGCCAAGAGGGGACAGCTTCGGGCTCCTACGAGCAGTACTTC
TRBJ1-2 . . TRBV6-5 CASSPYSANYGYTF TGTGCCAGCAGCCCGTATAGTGCTAACTATGGCTACACCTTC
TRBJ2-1 TRBD2 . TRBV28 CASSLGLAGDYNEQFF TGTGCCAGCAGCCTAGGACTAGCGGGGGATTACAATGAGCAGTTCTTC
TRBJ1-2 . . TRBV7-2 CASSLVGVREGYTF TGTGCCAGCAGTCTCGTGGGGGTACGGGAAGGCTACACCTTC
TRBJ2-7 . . TRBV7-9 CASSSQENWWEQYF TGTGCCAGCAGCTCACAGGAGAATTGGTGGGAGCAGTACTTC
TRBJ1-1 TRBD1 . TRBV29-1 CSVAAGQGAPPEAFF TGCAGCGTTGCTGCGGGACAGGGGGCGCCCCCGGAAGCTTTCTTT
TRBJ2-7 . . TRBV7-6 CASSSQGTYEQYF TGTGCCAGCTCGTCGCAGGGAACCTACGAGCAGTACTTC
TRBJ2-1 TRBD1 . TRBV5-5 CASSLVLGTGTKYNEQFF TGTGCCAGCAGCTTGGTTCTCGGGACAGGGACTAAGTACAATGAGCAGTTCTTC
TRBJ1-2 TRBD1 . TRBV13 CASSLGGQGNYGYTF TGTGCCAGCAGCTTAGGGGGACAGGGAAACTATGGCTACACCTTC
TRBJ2-7 . . TRBV7-9 CASSPRGFYEQYF TGTGCCAGCAGCCCCCGGGGATTCTACGAGCAGTACTTC
TRBJ1-2 TRBD1 . TRBV28 CASIPPGTGYHYGYTF TGTGCCAGCATCCCCCCCGGGACAGGGTATCACTATGGCTACACCTTC
TRBJ1-1 TRBD1 few TRBV7-2 CASSFTTGGGGRTEAFF TGTGCCAGCAGCTTCACGACAGGGGGCGGGGGTAGGACTGAAGCTTTCTTT